This T cell receptor (beta chain) was identified in a study of blood T cell repertoires in COVID-19. Study-wide context: The analysed material was cDNA or gDNA that came from T cells, B-cell-depleted T cells, or PBMCs.

The CDR3 length is 18 residues. Trimming pared 0 bases from V and 2 bases from J, leaving 17 bases between. Germline CDR1 and CDR2: KGHDR and SFDVKD. Some clones are missing from TCRdb's copy, which holds only in-frame ones; the method was immunoSEQ multiplex PCR. The sample holds over 150,000 clones; approximately 80% are singletons and the top ten take roughly 3.4%. Participants, about 18 to 100 years old, spanned under 25 US areas. Two negative PCRs, clearance, or symptom resolution were required of recovered Cohort 3 donors. The sequenced material came from PBMCs or T cells enriched from blood (not recorded which). This TCR was sampled from a woman aged 55-69 years who had recovered from COVID-19. This chain joins TRBV24-1 and TRBJ2-3, with a weak D call TRBD2 (7 bases). CDR3 in DNA: TGTGCCACCAGTGATTTGGGGGGGGCTAGCGGAACCACAGATACGCAGTATTTT. This codes for CATSDLGGASGTTDTQYF.